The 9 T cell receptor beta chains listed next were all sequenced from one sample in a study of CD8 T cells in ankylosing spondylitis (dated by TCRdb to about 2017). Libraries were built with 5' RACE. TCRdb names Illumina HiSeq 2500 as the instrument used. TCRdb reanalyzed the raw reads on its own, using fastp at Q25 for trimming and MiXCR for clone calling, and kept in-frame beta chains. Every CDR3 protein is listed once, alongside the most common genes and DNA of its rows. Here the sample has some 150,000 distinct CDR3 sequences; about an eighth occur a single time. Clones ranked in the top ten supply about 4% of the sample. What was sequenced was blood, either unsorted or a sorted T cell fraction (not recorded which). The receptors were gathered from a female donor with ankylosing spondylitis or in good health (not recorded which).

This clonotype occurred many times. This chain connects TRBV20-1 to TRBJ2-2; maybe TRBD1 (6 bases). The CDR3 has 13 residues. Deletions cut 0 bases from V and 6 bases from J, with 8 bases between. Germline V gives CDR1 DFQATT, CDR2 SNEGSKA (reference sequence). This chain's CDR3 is CSARDGTSGELFF. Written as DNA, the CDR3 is TGCAGTGCTAGAGACGGGACATCCGGGGAGCTGTTTTTT.

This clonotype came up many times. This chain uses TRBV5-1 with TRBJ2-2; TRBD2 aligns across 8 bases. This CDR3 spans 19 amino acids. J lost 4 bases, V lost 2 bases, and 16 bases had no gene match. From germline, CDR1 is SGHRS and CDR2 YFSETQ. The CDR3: CASSFSISGLGKATGELFF. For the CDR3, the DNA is TGCGCCAGCAGCTTTTCTATTTCGGGACTAGGGAAAGCCACCGGGGAGCTGTTTTTT.

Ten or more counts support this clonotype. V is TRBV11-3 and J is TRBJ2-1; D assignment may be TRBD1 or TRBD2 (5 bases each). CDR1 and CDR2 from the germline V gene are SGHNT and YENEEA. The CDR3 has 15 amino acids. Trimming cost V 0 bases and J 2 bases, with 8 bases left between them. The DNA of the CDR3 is TGTGCCAGCAGCTTAGAGGGGGTCCCCTACAATGAGCAGTTCTTC. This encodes CASSLEGVPYNEQFF.

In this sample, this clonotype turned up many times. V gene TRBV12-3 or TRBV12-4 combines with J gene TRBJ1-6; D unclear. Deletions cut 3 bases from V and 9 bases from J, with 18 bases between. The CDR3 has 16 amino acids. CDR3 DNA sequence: TGTGCCAGCAGTTTTTCATTAGGCGGACCCTCTTCACCCCTCCACTTT. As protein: CASSFSLGGPSSPLHF.

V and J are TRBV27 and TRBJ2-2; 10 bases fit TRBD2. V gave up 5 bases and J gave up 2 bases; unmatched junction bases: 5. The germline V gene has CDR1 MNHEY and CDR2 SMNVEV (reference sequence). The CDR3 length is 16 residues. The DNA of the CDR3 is TGTGCCAGCAGTACCGGGACTAGCGTTAACACCGGGGAGCTGTTTTTT. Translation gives CASSTGTSVNTGELFF.

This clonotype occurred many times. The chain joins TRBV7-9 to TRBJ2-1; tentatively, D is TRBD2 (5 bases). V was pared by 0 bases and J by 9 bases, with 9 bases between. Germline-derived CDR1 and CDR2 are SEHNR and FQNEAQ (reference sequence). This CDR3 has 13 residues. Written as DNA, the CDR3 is TGTGCCAGCAGCTTAGCGCCCGGGATTGAGCAGTTCTTC. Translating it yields CASSLAPGIEQFF.

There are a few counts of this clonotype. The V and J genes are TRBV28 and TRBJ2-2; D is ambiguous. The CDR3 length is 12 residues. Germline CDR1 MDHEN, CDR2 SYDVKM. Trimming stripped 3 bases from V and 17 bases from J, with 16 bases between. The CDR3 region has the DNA TGTGCCAGCAGTTTGCTGACTTCCACTCGTTTTTTT. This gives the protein CASSLLTSTRFF. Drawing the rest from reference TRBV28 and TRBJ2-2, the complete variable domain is DVKVTQSSRYLVKRTGEKVFLECVQDMDHENMFWYRQDPGLGLRLIYFSYDVKMKEKGDIPEGYSVSREKKERFSLILESASTNQTSMYLCASSLLTSTRFFGEGSRLTVL.

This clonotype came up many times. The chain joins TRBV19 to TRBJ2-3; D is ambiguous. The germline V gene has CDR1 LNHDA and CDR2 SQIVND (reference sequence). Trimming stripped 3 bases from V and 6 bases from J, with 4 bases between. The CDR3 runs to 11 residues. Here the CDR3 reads CASSISDTQYF. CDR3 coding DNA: TGTGCCAGTAGTATTTCCGATACGCAGTATTTT.

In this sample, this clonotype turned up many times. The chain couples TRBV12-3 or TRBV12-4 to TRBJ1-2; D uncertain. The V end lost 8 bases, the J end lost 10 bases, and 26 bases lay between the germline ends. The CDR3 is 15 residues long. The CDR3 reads CASSPGRHSPGAYTF. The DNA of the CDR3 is TGTGCCAGCTCCCCCGGCCGGCATTCACCAGGAGCCTACACCTTC.